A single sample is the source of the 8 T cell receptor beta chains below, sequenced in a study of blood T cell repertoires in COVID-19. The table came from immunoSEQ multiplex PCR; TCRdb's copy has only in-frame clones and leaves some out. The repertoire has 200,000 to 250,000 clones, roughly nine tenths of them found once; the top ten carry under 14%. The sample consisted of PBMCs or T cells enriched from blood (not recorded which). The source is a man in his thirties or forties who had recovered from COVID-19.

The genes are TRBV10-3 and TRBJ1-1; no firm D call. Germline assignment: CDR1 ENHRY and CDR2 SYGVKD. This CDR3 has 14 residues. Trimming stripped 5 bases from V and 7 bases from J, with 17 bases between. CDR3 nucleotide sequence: TGTGCCATCAGTCGCTCTTGGGAGGGCCTTGAAGCTTTCTTT. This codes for CAISRSWEGLEAFF.

The CDR3 reads CASSREGGEAFF. The CDR3 DNA follows: TGTGCCAGCAGCCGGGAGGGGGGCGAAGCTTTCTTT. The chain combines TRBV5-4 with TRBJ1-1; D may be TRBD1 (6 bases). The ends were cut back, 4 bases at V and 8 bases at J, with 12 bases in the middle. The CDR3 is 12 residues long. Germline V gene lookup returns CDR1 SGHNT and CDR2 YYREEE (reference sequence).

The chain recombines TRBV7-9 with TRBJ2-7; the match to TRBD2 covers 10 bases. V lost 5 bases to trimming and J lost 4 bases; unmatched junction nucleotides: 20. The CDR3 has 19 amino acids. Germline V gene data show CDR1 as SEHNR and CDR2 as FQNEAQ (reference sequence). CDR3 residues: CASSPGGFSGRPLGYEQYF. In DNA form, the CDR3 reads TGTGCCAGCAGCCCCGGGGGTTTTAGCGGGAGGCCCCTGGGATACGAGCAGTACTTC. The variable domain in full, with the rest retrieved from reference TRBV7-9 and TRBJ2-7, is DTGVSQNPRHKITKRGQNVTFRCDPISEHNRLYWYRQTLGQGPEFLTYFQNEAQLEKSRLLSDRFSAERPKGSFSTLEIQRTEQGDSAMYLCASSPGGFSGRPLGYEQYFGPGTRLTVT.

The CDR3 is CASSLEGQPQHF. As DNA, the CDR3 is TGTGCCAGCAGCTTAGAGGGGCAGCCCCAGCATTTT. J is TRBJ1-5 and V is TRBV7-8, with D tentatively TRBD1 (5 bases). The germline V gene encodes CDR1 SGHVS and CDR2 FQNEAQ. The length of the CDR3 is 12 residues. V lost 1 base and J 7 bases, leaving 5 bases between the germline ends.

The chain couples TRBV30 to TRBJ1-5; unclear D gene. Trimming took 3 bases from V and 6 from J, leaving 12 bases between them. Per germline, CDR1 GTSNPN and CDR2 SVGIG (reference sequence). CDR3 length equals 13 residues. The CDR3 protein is CAWSVSQAQPQHF. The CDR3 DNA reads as TGTGCCTGGAGCGTAAGTCAGGCTCAGCCCCAGCATTTT.

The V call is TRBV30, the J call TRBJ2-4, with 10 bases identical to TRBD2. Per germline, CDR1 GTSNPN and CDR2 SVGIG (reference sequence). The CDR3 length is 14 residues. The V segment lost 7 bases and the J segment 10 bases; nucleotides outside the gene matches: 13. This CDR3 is CASNSAGLARIQYF. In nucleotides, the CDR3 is TGTGCCTCAAACTCAGCGGGACTAGCGAGGATTCAGTACTTC.

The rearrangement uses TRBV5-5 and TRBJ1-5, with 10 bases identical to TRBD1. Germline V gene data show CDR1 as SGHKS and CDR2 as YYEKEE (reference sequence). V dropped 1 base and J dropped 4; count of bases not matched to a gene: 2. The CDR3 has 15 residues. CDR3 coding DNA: TGTGCCAGCAGCTTGTTGGGACAGGGGAATCAGCCCCAGCATTTT. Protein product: CASSLLGQGNQPQHF.

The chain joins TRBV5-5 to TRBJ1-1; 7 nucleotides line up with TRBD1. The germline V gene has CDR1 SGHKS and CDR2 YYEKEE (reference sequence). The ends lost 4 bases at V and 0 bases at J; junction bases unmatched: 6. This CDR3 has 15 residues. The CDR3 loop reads CASSKGQEMNTEAFF. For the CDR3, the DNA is TGTGCCAGCAGCAAAGGACAGGAGATGAACACTGAAGCTTTCTTT.